This T cell receptor beta chain is drawn from a study of T-cell reconstitution after alpha-beta-depleted transplantation in children. Preparation of the TCRbeta library was carried out with unique molecular identifiers. One entry per CDR3 protein, called by TCRdb with MiXCR from the PCR reads. The profile shows around 600,000 distinct CDR3 sequences, roughly a tenth of them singletons. The germline V and J ends were trimmed by 7 bases and 7 bases, with 14 bases remaining between them. This CDR3 contains 12 residues. This clonotype was counted only a few times. V is TRBV12-3 or TRBV12-4 and J is TRBJ2-7; the D is unclear. This TCR came from a human donor who donated a stem cell graft to a child with acute myeloid leukemia. The specimen was PBMCs from the stem cell graft donor, collected from the stem cell graft. The CDR3 nucleotides are TGTGCCAGCACCCCTTCGGTAGCAGAGCAGTACTTC. Protein sequence: CASTPSVAEQYF.